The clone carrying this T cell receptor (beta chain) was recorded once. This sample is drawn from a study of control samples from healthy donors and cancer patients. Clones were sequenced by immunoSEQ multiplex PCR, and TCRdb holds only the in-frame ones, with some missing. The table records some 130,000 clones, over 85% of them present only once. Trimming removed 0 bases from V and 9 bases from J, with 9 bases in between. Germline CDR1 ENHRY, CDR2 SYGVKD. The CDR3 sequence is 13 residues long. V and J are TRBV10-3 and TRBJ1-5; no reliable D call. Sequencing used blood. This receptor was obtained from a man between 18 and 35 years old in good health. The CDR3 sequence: CAISESTARPQHF. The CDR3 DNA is TGTGCCATCAGTGAGTCCACCGCGCGGCCCCAGCATTTT.